The clone carrying this T cell receptor (beta chain) has more than one count but fewer than ten. Its target is unknown. Findings and caveats of the study: Tumor-infiltrating Treg TCR alpha and beta sequences overlapped most with tumor naive CD4+ T cells, then blood naive.

The CDR3 spans 13 residues. The V gene end was trimmed by 3 bases and the J gene end by 4 bases; junction bases not matched to a gene: 1. The germline CDR1 and CDR2 sequences are SGHTA and FQGNSA. Constant-region reverse primers amplified full-length variable regions, followed by semi-nested Nested Universal Primer A PCR. TCRdb called the 5' RACE reads again in MiXCR, with one record for every CDR3 protein. The top ten hold 2% to 2.5% of the sample, which has about 62,000 distinct CDR3 sequences, more than 25% seen once. The TCR was taken from a female donor with breast cancer. Sequencing was done on a sample of tumor-infiltrating naive CD4+ T cells sorted from the breast tumor. Subset noted: naive CD4+ T cells, CD4+CD45RA+CD25-. This chain joins TRBV7-2 and TRBJ2-3; 7 bases line up with TRBD1. Here the CDR3 reads CASSFRGSDTQYF. CDR3 coding DNA: TGTGCCAGCAGCTTCAGGGGGTCAGATACGCAGTATTTT.